These 3 T cell receptor beta chains originate from one sample sequenced in a study of blood T cell repertoires in COVID-19. Some clones are missing from TCRdb's copy, which holds only in-frame ones; the method was immunoSEQ multiplex PCR. Counted here are roughly 150,000 clones, 80% to 85% occurring once; the ten biggest clones make up around 8.6%. Sequencing was performed on peripheral blood. The receptors derive from a human donor in a cohort sampled during active COVID-19.

In DNA, the CDR3 is TGTGCCAGCAGTCCAGGGGAATCACCCCTCCACTTT. Protein product: CASSPGESPLHF. This sequence joins TRBV7-9 and TRBJ1-6, with D possibly matching TRBD1 (6 bases). CDR3 length: 12 amino acids. Trimming removed 6 bases from V and 10 bases from J, with 10 bases in between. CDR1 and CDR2 (germline): SEHNR, FQNEAQ (reference sequence).

The rearrangement uses TRBV15 and TRBJ1-1; D ambiguous. CDR1 is LNHNV, CDR2 YYDKDF, per germline (reference sequence). V shed 10 bases and J shed 0 bases, with 12 bases lying between them. The CDR3 sequence is 13 residues long. This chain's CDR3 is CAIAEGLNTEAFF. CDR3 nucleotide sequence: TGTGCCATCGCTGAGGGTTTGAACACTGAAGCTTTCTTT.

The chain joins TRBV18 to TRBJ1-1, with 7 bases identical to TRBD1. Germline trimming cut 2 bases from V and 6 bases from J; bases unmatched to any gene: 9. The CDR3 extends over 15 amino acids. CDR1 and CDR2 from the germline V gene are KGHSH and LQKENI. This CDR3 reads CASSPLTGVGSEAFF. CDR3 nucleotide sequence: TGTGCCAGCTCACCATTAACAGGGGTAGGGTCTGAAGCTTTCTTT.